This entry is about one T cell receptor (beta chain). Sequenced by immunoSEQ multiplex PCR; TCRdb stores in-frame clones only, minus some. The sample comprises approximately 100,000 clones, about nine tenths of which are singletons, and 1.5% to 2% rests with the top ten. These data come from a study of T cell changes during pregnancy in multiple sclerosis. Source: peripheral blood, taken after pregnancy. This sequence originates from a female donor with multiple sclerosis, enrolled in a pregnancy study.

CDR3 nucleotide sequence: TGTGCCAGCAGTGGAAGGGACAGCCTTAGCAATCAGCCCCAGCATTTT. This gives the protein CASSGRDSLSNQPQHF. The genes are TRBV6-1 and TRBJ1-5; the match to TRBD1 covers 7 bases. The CDR3 contains 16 residues. After removal of 4 bases from V and 0 bases from J, the junction contained 6 bases not matched to a gene. Per germline, CDR1 MNHNS and CDR2 SASEGT.